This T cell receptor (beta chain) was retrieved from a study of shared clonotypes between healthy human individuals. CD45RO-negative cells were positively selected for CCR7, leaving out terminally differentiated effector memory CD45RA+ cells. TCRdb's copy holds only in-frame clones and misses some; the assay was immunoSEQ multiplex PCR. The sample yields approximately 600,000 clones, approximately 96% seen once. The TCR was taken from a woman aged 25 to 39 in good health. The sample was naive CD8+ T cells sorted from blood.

The CDR3 loop reads CSVAWADMGEQYF. CDR3 DNA: TGCAGCGTTGCCTGGGCCGACATGGGGGAGCAGTACTTC. The chain is built from TRBV29-1 and TRBJ2-7; D is ambiguous. The CDR3 runs 13 residues. V was pared by 4 bases and J by 7 bases, with 17 bases between. The germline V gene encodes CDR1 SQVTM and CDR2 ANQGSEA.